The T cell receptor (beta chain) described here comes from a study of OX40 agonist ivuxolimab in advanced cancers. Systemic immunosuppression or a history of autoimmune disease excluded patients. Study-wide results and limits: Clonal expansion from baseline to week 6 occurred in both CD4+ and CD8+ T cells. Expanded clones tended on average to be more numerous among CD8+ T cells than CD4+.

Worth noting for this clone: Its cognate antigen is unknown.

Measured with immunoSEQ multiplex PCR; TCRdb has only the in-frame clones, and not every one. The sample carries about 82,000 clones, roughly 92% recorded once. The sample was CD4+ or CD8+ T cells sorted from blood, taken in a trial of the OX40 agonist ivuxolimab. This TCR was sampled from an adult with an advanced solid tumor such as melanoma, head and neck, liver or kidney cancer.

The CDR3 DNA sequence: TGTGCCAGCAGCCCGGTACCCCTAGCGGGAACCACAGATACGCAGTATTTT. It codes for CASSPVPLAGTTDTQYF. This rearrangement joins TRBV7-3 to TRBJ2-3; TRBD2 matches at 9 bases. Germline lookup yields CDR1 SGHTA and CDR2 FQGTGA. V dropped 5 bases and J dropped 2; count of bases not matched to a gene: 11. This CDR3 comprises 17 residues.